These T cell receptor beta chains were read from a single sample in a study of CD8 T cells in ankylosing spondylitis. TCRdb ran MiXCR on the 5' RACE reads and lists one entry per CDR3 protein. Here the sample spans a few hundred thousand distinct CDR3 sequences, approximately 20% being singletons. The sequenced material came from blood, either unsorted or a sorted T cell fraction (not recorded which). Receptor source: a male donor with ankylosing spondylitis. Each CDR3 is given without its conserved first and last residue. Fields, in order: V gene, J gene, CDR3 protein.

v_gene: TRBV20-1; j_gene: TRBJ2-3; CDR3aa: SARDSSQGTTDTQY
v_gene: TRBV11-2; j_gene: TRBJ1-3; CDR3aa: ASTRLSRNTIY
v_gene: TRBV15; j_gene: TRBJ1-2; CDR3aa: ATSRGLRGRDGYT
v_gene: TRBV6-5; j_gene: TRBJ2-7; CDR3aa: ASSYSGTSGSREQY
v_gene: TRBV10-3; j_gene: TRBJ1-2; CDR3aa: AISGDRGYGYT
v_gene: TRBV29-1; j_gene: TRBJ2-5; CDR3aa: SGRTGGSETQY
v_gene: TRBV12-3/TRBV12-4; j_gene: TRBJ2-1; CDR3aa: ASSPGTIYNEQF
v_gene: TRBV7-8; j_gene: TRBJ2-1; CDR3aa: ASSNRAHNEQF
v_gene: TRBV20-1; j_gene: TRBJ1-6; CDR3aa: SAHRGNSPLH
v_gene: TRBV4-3; j_gene: TRBJ1-2; CDR3aa: ASSPKGDIFGYT
v_gene: TRBV7-3; j_gene: TRBJ2-3; CDR3aa: ASSSTGTRTDTQY
v_gene: TRBV11-1; j_gene: TRBJ2-4; CDR3aa: ASSADRGANIQY
v_gene: TRBV12-3/TRBV12-4; j_gene: TRBJ1-3; CDR3aa: ASSLEIRGHTIY
v_gene: TRBV20-1; j_gene: TRBJ2-1; CDR3aa: SARETRASGYNEQF
v_gene: TRBV29-1; j_gene: TRBJ2-5; CDR3aa: SVRDRVQETQY
v_gene: TRBV12-3/TRBV12-4; j_gene: TRBJ2-1; CDR3aa: ASRFGTPGAHNEQF
v_gene: TRBV6-5; j_gene: TRBJ2-7; CDR3aa: ASSYGWTAQDEQY
v_gene: TRBV6-1; j_gene: TRBJ2-1; CDR3aa: ASSRWGETDNEQF
v_gene: TRBV27; j_gene: TRBJ2-5; CDR3aa: ASSLIAGVETQY
v_gene: TRBV7-8; j_gene: TRBJ1-2; CDR3aa: ASSLGTATNYGYT
v_gene: TRBV11-2; j_gene: TRBJ1-5; CDR3aa: ASSLNTGGIGSNQPQH
v_gene: TRBV3-1; j_gene: TRBJ2-3; CDR3aa: ASSQDLGNRADTQY
v_gene: TRBV10-3; j_gene: TRBJ2-5; CDR3aa: AISREGTGVETQY
v_gene: TRBV3-1; j_gene: TRBJ1-5; CDR3aa: ASSQQHGSNQPQH
v_gene: TRBV6-5; j_gene: TRBJ2-7; CDR3aa: ASSYSAGQDEQY
v_gene: TRBV5-1; j_gene: TRBJ2-1; CDR3aa: ASSLIGNHEQF
v_gene: TRBV5-1; j_gene: TRBJ1-1; CDR3aa: ASSLRGNTEAF
v_gene: TRBV14; j_gene: TRBJ2-3; CDR3aa: ASSPRLLAGVTDTQY
v_gene: TRBV20-1; j_gene: TRBJ1-5; CDR3aa: SAGGGTGNQPQH
v_gene: TRBV19; j_gene: TRBJ1-5; CDR3aa: ASGSNQPQH
v_gene: TRBV3-1; j_gene: TRBJ1-6; CDR3aa: ASSPGQDNSPLH
v_gene: TRBV5-1; j_gene: TRBJ2-3; CDR3aa: ASSLPSAATWGDTQY
v_gene: TRBV20-1; j_gene: TRBJ2-3; CDR3aa: SASLAGPTDTQY
v_gene: TRBV20-1; j_gene: TRBJ1-6; CDR3aa: SAFRVTGLGSPLH
v_gene: TRBV28; j_gene: TRBJ2-6; CDR3aa: ASSQRDGSSGANVLT
v_gene: TRBV6-1; j_gene: TRBJ2-1; CDR3aa: ASRETGLKQF
v_gene: TRBV29-1; j_gene: TRBJ1-5; CDR3aa: SAQSLGQPQH
v_gene: TRBV20-1; j_gene: TRBJ2-3; CDR3aa: SASGTGVNTDTQY
v_gene: TRBV12-3/TRBV12-4; j_gene: TRBJ2-1; CDR3aa: ASRARTAFSSYNEQF
v_gene: TRBV20-1; j_gene: TRBJ2-3; CDR3aa: STPGQGTDTQY
v_gene: TRBV29-1; j_gene: TRBJ2-2; CDR3aa: SVEATGAGELF
v_gene: TRBV7-9; j_gene: TRBJ2-3; CDR3aa: ASSLSVSTDTQY
v_gene: TRBV7-9; j_gene: TRBJ2-3; CDR3aa: ASSLSDSTDTQY
v_gene: TRBV27; j_gene: TRBJ1-2; CDR3aa: ASSSVAQVTRGYT
v_gene: TRBV29-1; j_gene: TRBJ2-3; CDR3aa: SIPSNSTDTQY
v_gene: TRBV13; j_gene: TRBJ1-4; CDR3aa: ASSLQVTGKLF
v_gene: TRBV20-1; j_gene: TRBJ2-3; CDR3aa: SARVLAGARGPQY
v_gene: TRBV29-1; j_gene: TRBJ2-2; CDR3aa: SVGPSQTGELF
v_gene: TRBV11-3; j_gene: TRBJ2-1; CDR3aa: ASSLVASAYGEQF